The clone carrying this T cell receptor (beta chain) was detected ten times or more. The target antigen is unknown. The source material, RNA transcripts, was used to amplify TCR beta CDR3 regions. The TCR CDR3 was amplified in a first-round RT-PCR using the HTBI primer set. TCRdb reprocessed the multiplex PCR reads with MiXCR, giving one entry per CDR3 protein. The sample yields fewer than 450,000 distinct CDR3 sequences, about a sixth seen once. The source of the sample is a study of T cells in Graves' hyperthyroidism and ophthalmopathy. On the study more broadly: The blood sample was taken at first diagnosis, before treatment began. General study results and limits: Ophthalmopathy cases were set apart from stable hyperthyroidism by a 13 V-J model.

Sampled blood dates from first hyperthyroidism diagnosis, and it precedes any ophthalmopathy symptoms. V shed 6 bases, J shed 4 bases, and the junction held 22 bases outside the gene matches. Germline V CDR1 and CDR2: SGHAT, FQNNGV. CDR3 size: 20 residues. The chain couples TRBV11-2 to TRBJ2-2, with TRBD2 matching 8 bases. Sequences were obtained from blood. The source is a young woman with Graves' hyperthyroidism that later progressed to Graves' ophthalmopathy. The CDR3, as DNA: TGTGCCAGCAGATCACAGGTCGGTCTAGCGGGTGTAGTAGGCACCGGGGAGCTGTTTTTT. Translated: CASRSQVGLAGVVGTGELFF.